This record concerns one TCR beta chain sequence. The sample belongs to a study of control samples from healthy donors and cancer patients. This table comes from immunoSEQ multiplex PCR, and its TCRdb copy is limited to in-frame clones, with some not included. The sample consists of over 100,000 clones, around 89% of them appearing once. The receptor comes from a man between 35 and 55 years old in good health. The sequencing sample was made of blood.

The CDR3 protein is CASSILAGGRTDTQYF. CDR3 nucleotides: TGTGCCAGTAGTATCCTAGCGGGGGGAAGGACAGATACGCAGTATTTT. This chain uses TRBV19 with TRBJ2-3; TRBD2 matches 11 bases. This CDR3 spans 16 amino acids. Germline V lookup: CDR1 LNHDA, CDR2 SQIVND (reference sequence). Unmatched junction bases numbered 5, after V lost 3 bases and J lost 3 bases.